This TCR beta chain was sequenced for a study of cytotoxic CD8 clonotypes in ibrutinib-treated CLL. Broader study findings: Increased clonality at ibrutinib response gave way to a return toward baseline at progression.

The CDR3 spans 16 residues. V was pared by 5 bases and J by 7 bases, with 13 bases of the junction left unmatched. Per germline, CDR1 SGHAT and CDR2 FQNNGV. TCRdb keeps only in-frame clones here, not all; method: immunoSEQ multiplex PCR. This table holds roughly 300,000 clones, approximately 79% found once. In this sample, this clone turned up many times. Its antigen is undetermined. The source of this sequence is a human donor with chronic lymphocytic leukemia. Source: PBMCs, taken at disease progression, from a patient treated with ibrutinib. The chain recombines TRBV11-2 with TRBJ1-5, with 8 bases lining up with TRBD1. CDR3 sequence reads: CASSDGSRGLRQPQHF. The CDR3 DNA follows: TGTGCCAGCAGCGATGGATCCAGGGGGCTACGACAGCCCCAGCATTTT.